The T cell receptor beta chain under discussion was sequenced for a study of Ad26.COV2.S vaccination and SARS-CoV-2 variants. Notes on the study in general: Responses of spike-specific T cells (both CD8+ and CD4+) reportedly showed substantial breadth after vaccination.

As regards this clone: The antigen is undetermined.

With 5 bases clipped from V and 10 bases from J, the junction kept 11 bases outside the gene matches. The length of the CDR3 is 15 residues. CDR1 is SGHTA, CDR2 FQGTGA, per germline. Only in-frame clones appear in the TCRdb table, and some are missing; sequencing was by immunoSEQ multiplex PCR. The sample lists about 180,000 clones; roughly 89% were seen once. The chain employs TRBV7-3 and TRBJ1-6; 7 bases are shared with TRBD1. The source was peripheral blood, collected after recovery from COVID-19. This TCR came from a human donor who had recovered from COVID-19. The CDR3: CASSIRPGGKSPLHF. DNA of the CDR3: TGTGCCAGCAGCATACGACCAGGGGGAAAATCACCCCTCCACTTT. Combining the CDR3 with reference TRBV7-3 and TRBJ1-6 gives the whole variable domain GAGVSQTPSNKVTEKGKYVELRCDPISGHTALYWYRQSLGQGPEFLIYFQGTGAADDSGLPNDRFFAVRPEGSVSTLKIQRTERGDSAVYLCASSIRPGGKSPLHFGNGTRLTVT.